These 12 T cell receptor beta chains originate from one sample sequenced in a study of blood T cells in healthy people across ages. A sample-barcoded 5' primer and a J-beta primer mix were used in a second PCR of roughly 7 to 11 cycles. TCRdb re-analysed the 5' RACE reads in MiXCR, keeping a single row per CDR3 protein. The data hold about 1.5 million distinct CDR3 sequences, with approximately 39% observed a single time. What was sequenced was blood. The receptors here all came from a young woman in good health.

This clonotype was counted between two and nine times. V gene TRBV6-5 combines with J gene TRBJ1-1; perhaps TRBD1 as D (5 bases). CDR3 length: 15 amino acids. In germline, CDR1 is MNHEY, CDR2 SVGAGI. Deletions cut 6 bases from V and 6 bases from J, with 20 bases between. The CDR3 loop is CASRGGGAGVAEAFF. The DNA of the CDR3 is TGTGCCAGCAGGGGCGGTGGGGCCGGAGTGGCTGAAGCTTTCTTT.

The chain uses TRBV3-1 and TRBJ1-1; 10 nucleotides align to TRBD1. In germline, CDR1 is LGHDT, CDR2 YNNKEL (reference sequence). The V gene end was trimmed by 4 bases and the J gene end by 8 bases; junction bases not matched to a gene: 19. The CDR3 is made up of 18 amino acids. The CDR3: CASSRPGVGTGVPREAFF. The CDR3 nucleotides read TGTGCCAGCAGCCGTCCCGGAGTAGGGACAGGGGTTCCCAGGGAAGCTTTCTTT. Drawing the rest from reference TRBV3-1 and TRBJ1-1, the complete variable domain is DTAVSQTPKYLVTQMGNDKSIKCEQNLGHDTMYWYKQDSKKFLKIMFSYNNKELIINETVPNRFSPKSPDKAHLNLHINSLELGDSAVYFCASSRPGVGTGVPREAFFGQGTRLTVV.

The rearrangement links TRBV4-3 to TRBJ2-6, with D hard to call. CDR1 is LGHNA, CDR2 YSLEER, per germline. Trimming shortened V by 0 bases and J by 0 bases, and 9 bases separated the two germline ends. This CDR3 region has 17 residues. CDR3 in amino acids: CASSQDLRSSGANVLTF. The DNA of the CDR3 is TGCGCCAGCAGCCAAGATCTAAGGAGCTCTGGGGCCAACGTCCTGACTTTC.

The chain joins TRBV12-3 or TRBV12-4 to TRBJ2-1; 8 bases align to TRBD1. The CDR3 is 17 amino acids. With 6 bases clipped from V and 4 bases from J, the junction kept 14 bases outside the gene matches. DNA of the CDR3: TGTGCCAGCAGCCCGGGACAGGCCTTCCCCAAATACAATGAGCAGTTCTTC. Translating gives CASSPGQAFPKYNEQFF.

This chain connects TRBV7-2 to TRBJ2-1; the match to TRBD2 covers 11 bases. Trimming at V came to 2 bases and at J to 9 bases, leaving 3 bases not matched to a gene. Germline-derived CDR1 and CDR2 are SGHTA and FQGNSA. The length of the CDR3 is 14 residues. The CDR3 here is CASSLSGTSGEQFF. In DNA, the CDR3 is TGTGCCAGCAGCTTATCCGGGACTAGCGGTGAGCAGTTCTTC.

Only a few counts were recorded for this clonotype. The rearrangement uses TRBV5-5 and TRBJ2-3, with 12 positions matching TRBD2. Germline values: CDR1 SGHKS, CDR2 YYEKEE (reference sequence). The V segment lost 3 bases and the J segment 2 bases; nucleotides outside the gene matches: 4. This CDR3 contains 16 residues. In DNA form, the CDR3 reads TGTGCCAGCAGCTCCGGACTAGCGGGATTCACAGATACGCAGTATTTT. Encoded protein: CASSSGLAGFTDTQYF.

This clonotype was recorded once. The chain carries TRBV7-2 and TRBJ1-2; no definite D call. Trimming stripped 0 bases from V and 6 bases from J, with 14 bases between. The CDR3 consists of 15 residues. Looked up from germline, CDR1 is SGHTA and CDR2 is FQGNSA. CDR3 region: CASSLATRRAHGYTF. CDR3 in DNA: TGTGCCAGCAGCTTAGCGACGCGACGTGCTCATGGCTACACCTTC.

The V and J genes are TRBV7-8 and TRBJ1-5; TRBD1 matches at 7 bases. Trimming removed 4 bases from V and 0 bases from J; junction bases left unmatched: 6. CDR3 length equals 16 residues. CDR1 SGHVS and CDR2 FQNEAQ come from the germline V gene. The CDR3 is CASSSPGGSSNQPQHF. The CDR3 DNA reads TGTGCCAGCAGCTCGCCAGGGGGGAGTAGCAATCAGCCCCAGCATTTT. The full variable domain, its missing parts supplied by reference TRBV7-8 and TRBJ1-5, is GAGVSQSPRYKVAKRGQDVALRCDPISGHVSLFWYQQALGQGPEFLTYFQNEAQLDKSGLPSDRFFAERPEGSVSTLKIQRTQQEDSAVYLCASSSPGGSSNQPQHFGDGTRLSIL.

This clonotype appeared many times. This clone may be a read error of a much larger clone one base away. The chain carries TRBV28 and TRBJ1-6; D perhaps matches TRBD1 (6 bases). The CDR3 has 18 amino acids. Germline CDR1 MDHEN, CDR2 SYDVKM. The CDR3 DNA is TGTGCCAGCAGGCCGGACAGCGATAAGGGGTCCTATAATTCACCCCCCCACTTT. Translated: CASRPDSDKGSYNSPPHF.

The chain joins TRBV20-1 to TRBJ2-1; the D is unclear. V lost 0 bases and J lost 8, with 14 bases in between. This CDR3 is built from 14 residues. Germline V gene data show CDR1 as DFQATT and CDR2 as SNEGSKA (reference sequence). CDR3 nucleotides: TGCAGTGCTAGAGAAGTTAGGGTAAAGTATGAGCAGTTCTTC. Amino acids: CSAREVRVKYEQFF.

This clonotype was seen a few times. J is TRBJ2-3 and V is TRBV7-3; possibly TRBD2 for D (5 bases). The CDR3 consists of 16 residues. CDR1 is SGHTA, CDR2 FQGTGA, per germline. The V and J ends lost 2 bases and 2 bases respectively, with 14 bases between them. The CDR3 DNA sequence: TGTGCCAGCAGCTTAGTTCCGGGATCAGACACAGATACGCAGTATTTT. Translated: CASSLVPGSDTDTQYF.

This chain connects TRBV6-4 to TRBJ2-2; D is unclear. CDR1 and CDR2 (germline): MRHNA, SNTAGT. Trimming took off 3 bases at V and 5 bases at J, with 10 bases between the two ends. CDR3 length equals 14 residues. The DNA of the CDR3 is TGTGCCAGCAGTGATGACCTTGGGACCGGGGAGCTGTTTTTT. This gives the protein CASSDDLGTGELFF.